This passage covers 15 T cell receptor beta chains from one sample sequenced in a study of Graves' ophthalmopathy and Graves' hyperthyroidism. Researchers took RNA transcripts and amplified TCR beta CDR3 regions from them. RT-PCR in the first round used HTBI primers; a second-round multiplex PCR followed. TCRdb reprocessed the multiplex PCR reads via MiXCR and lists one record per CDR3 protein. This table has a few hundred thousand distinct CDR3 sequences, roughly 20% appearing once. The sample comprised peripheral blood. These TCRs come from a young woman with stable Graves' hyperthyroidism.

This clonotype has a count of ten or more. The V and J genes are TRBV27 and TRBJ1-2, with D hard to call. Between the trimmed V and J ends, which lost 7 bases and 2 bases, there was a span of 14 bases. CDR3 length: 14 residues. Germline V gene data show CDR1 as MNHEY and CDR2 as SMNVEV (reference sequence). CDR3 sequence (DNA): TGTGCCAGCAAAATCTCTGGGTGGAACTATGGCTACACCTTC. It specifies CASKISGWNYGYTF.

This clonotype was recorded at least ten times. The rearrangement joins TRBV5-1 to TRBJ1-1; D is possibly TRBD1 (6 bases). V was clipped by 2 bases and J by 1 base, with 15 bases between them. Per germline, CDR1 SGHRS and CDR2 YFSETQ. The CDR3 is 16 amino acids. The CDR3 spells CASSLVAGVGNTEAFF. In nucleotides, the CDR3 is TGCGCCAGCAGCTTAGTGGCAGGGGTAGGGAACACTGAAGCTTTCTTT. The full variable domain, completed using reference TRBV5-1 and TRBJ1-1, is KAGVTQTPRYLIKTRGQQVTLSCSPISGHRSVSWYQQTPGQGLQFLFEYFSETQRNKGNFPGRFSGRQFSNSRSEMNVSTLELGDSALYLCASSLVAGVGNTEAFFGQGTRLTVV.

This clonotype was observed many times. This sequence joins TRBV6-1 and TRBJ2-5; D remains ambiguous. Trimming shortened V by 4 bases and J by 5 bases, and 11 bases separated the two germline ends. The CDR3 contains 13 residues. The germline V gene encodes CDR1 MNHNS and CDR2 SASEGT. For the CDR3, the DNA is TGTGCCAGCAGTGGCTCACCCTGGGAGACCCAGTACTTC. It codes for CASSGSPWETQYF.

There are many counts of this clonotype. The chain couples TRBV12-3 or TRBV12-4 to TRBJ2-7; 7 bases map to TRBD2. The CDR3 spans 15 residues. Germline trimming cut 1 base from V and 4 bases from J; bases unmatched to any gene: 7. Here the CDR3 reads CASSLEWEGRYEQYF. The CDR3 DNA reads as TGTGCCAGCAGTTTAGAGTGGGAGGGCCGGTACGAGCAGTACTTC.

This clonotype has ten or more counts. The chain uses TRBV28 and TRBJ1-5; no definite D call. Germline values: CDR1 MDHEN, CDR2 SYDVKM. Trimming took off 5 bases at V and 2 bases at J, with 7 bases between the two ends. The CDR3 extends over 13 amino acids. The CDR3 spells CASSVFGNQPQHF. CDR3 DNA sequence: TGTGCCAGCAGTGTCTTCGGCAATCAGCCCCAGCATTTT.

This clonotype has ten or more counts. V gene TRBV13 combines with J gene TRBJ2-2; possible D gene TRBD1, 6 bases. Germline V gene sequence: CDR1 PRHDT, CDR2 FYEKMQ (reference sequence). The CDR3 contains 14 residues. The V and J ends lost 4 bases and 8 bases respectively, with 14 bases between them. This CDR3 reads CASSSYRAGGELFF. The CDR3 DNA reads as TGTGCCAGCAGCTCTTACAGGGCTGGGGGGGAGCTGTTTTTT.

Ten or more counts support this clonotype. This chain uses TRBV19 with TRBJ2-3; TRBD1 matches at 8 bases. The CDR3 has 17 residues. J gave up 1 base and V 5 bases, and 11 bases lay outside the gene matches. Germline V CDR1 and CDR2: LNHDA, SQIVND (reference sequence). The CDR3 DNA sequence: TGTGCCAGTAGTGGAAGGTGGACAGGGACTCGCACAGATACGCAGTATTTT. It translates to CASSGRWTGTRTDTQYF.

As DNA, the CDR3 is TGTGCCAGCAAACCGGCAGGACAGAACACTGAAGCTTTCTTT. Protein product: CASKPAGQNTEAFF. This chain uses TRBV12-3 or TRBV12-4 with TRBJ1-1, with a possible D match to TRBD1 (5 bases). The CDR3 is 14 residues long. V dropped 7 bases and J dropped 1 base, with 13 bases sitting between them.

This clonotype occurred many times. V is TRBV20-1 and J is TRBJ2-7; TRBD2 matches 11 bases. The CDR3 sequence is 15 residues long. CDR1 and CDR2 from the germline V gene are DFQATT and SNEGSKA (reference sequence). J lost 0 bases, V lost 1 base, and 2 bases had no gene match. CDR3 nucleotides: TGCAGTGCTAGAGGGCTAGCGGGAGGCTCCTACGAGCAGTACTTC. Its protein product is CSARGLAGGSYEQYF.

This clonotype was observed once. The chain joins TRBV6-1 to TRBJ1-5; D may be TRBD1 (6 bases). This CDR3 has 13 residues. In germline, CDR1 is MNHNS, CDR2 SASEGT. Trimming cost V 4 bases and J 5 bases, with 9 bases left between them. CDR3 amino acids: CASSAGAHQPQHF. CDR3 coding DNA: TGTGCCAGCAGTGCAGGGGCGCATCAGCCCCAGCATTTT.

This clonotype showed up many times. The chain employs TRBV10-2 and TRBJ2-7; no definite D call. V lost 3 bases to trimming and J lost 5 bases, with 17 bases between them. The CDR3 spans 15 residues. In germline, CDR1 is WSHSY, CDR2 SAAADI. As DNA, the CDR3 is TGCGCCAGCAGTGATAACATCAGACCCTTCCACGAGCAGTACTTC. It translates to CASSDNIRPFHEQYF.

The V call is TRBV5-1, the J call TRBJ2-2, with 9 positions matching TRBD1. In germline, CDR1 is SGHRS, CDR2 YFSETQ. J gave up 7 bases and V 4 bases, and 8 bases lay outside the gene matches. The CDR3 contains 15 residues. CDR3 in amino acids: CASSSLQGAGGELFF. In DNA, the CDR3 is TGCGCCAGCAGCAGCTTACAGGGGGCCGGCGGGGAGCTGTTTTTT.

At least ten counts were recorded for this clonotype. The V gene is TRBV6-1, the J gene TRBJ2-5; D unclear. Germline values: CDR1 MNHNS, CDR2 SASEGT. V was cut by 3 bases and J by 0 bases, with 2 bases left in between. The CDR3 sequence is 12 residues long. The CDR3 sequence is CASSEHQETQYF. The CDR3 region has the DNA TGTGCCAGCAGTGAGCACCAAGAGACCCAGTACTTC.

The chain joins TRBV12-3 or TRBV12-4 to TRBJ1-6; D gene ambiguous. The CDR3 spans 13 residues. The germline V and J ends were trimmed by 5 bases and 6 bases, with 8 bases remaining between them. DNA for the CDR3: TGTGCCAGCAGTCCTGTGGGTAATTCACCCCTCCACTTT. It specifies CASSPVGNSPLHF.

This clonotype was detected many times. J is TRBJ2-7 and V is TRBV6-1, with 9 bases fitting TRBD1. The CDR3 sequence is 13 residues long. The germline V gene has CDR1 MNHNS and CDR2 SASEGT. With V trimmed by 6 bases and J by 6 bases, 6 bases remained unmatched. This chain's CDR3 is CASRGTGTLEQYF. The CDR3 DNA follows: TGTGCCAGCAGGGGGACAGGGACCCTCGAGCAGTACTTC.